This is a list of T cell receptor beta chains from one sample in a study of shared clonotypes between healthy human individuals. Clones were read by immunoSEQ multiplex PCR, and TCRdb kept only the in-frame ones, dropping some. The sample has some 470,000 clones; roughly four fifths are singletons. Sequencing was carried out using PBMCs. These receptor sequences come from a woman in her thirties or forties in good health. Some clones in this sample may be carry-over from other donors' samples. Both conserved end residues are part of each CDR3.

CASSNLAGPGVNEQFF	16	TRBV5-1	TRBJ2-1
CASSWGAGLLEQYF	14	TRBV11-2	TRBJ2-7
CASRRLVSNEQFF	13	TRBV2	TRBJ2-1
CASSMDRHSGNTIYF	15	TRBV7-7	TRBJ1-3
CASSLSSWDAGAFF	14	TRBV27	TRBJ1-1
CASSGTSGSTDTQYF	15	TRBV5-6	TRBJ2-3
CASSLRGRYEQYF	13	TRBV7-8	TRBJ2-7
CASSYLEGEAYEQYF	15	TRBV6-6	TRBJ2-7
CASSHTGQGWTNEQFF	16	TRBV4-1	TRBJ2-1
CASSQSRTSGMREQYF	16	TRBV16	TRBJ2-7
CAISRTGAYEQYF	13	TRBV10-3	TRBJ2-7
CASSKRTATSGANVLTF	17	TRBV21-1	TRBJ2-6
CASTSPSHEQYF	12	TRBV5-8	TRBJ2-7
CASSFGGETEAFF	13	TRBV11-3	TRBJ1-1
CASSGTSFTGELFF	14	TRBV2	TRBJ2-2
CASSLPSGGIGEQYF	15	TRBV7-2	NA
CASSPQGARETQYF	14	TRBV18	TRBJ2-5
CASSLKARQGGNEQYF	16	TRBV7-2	TRBJ2-7
CASSSQGGGYGYTF	14	TRBV5-4	TRBJ1-2
CASSARDRGRFYGYTF	16	TRBV6-1	TRBJ1-2
CASSALAGGGYNEQFF	16	TRBV7-6	TRBJ2-1
CASSPPLQGAGNEQFF	16	TRBV18	TRBJ2-1
CASSIPPGELFF	12	TRBV19	TRBJ2-2
CASSLWGSMQPQHF	14	TRBV28	TRBJ1-5
CASSPPGGTYGYTF	14	TRBV7-2	TRBJ1-2
CASSFLLGVTGELFF	15	TRBV7-2	TRBJ2-2
CASRTGQINTGELFF	15	TRBV28	TRBJ2-2
CASSLSGTPTQFF	13	TRBV28	TRBJ2-1
CASRADDRAKAFF	13	TRBV27	TRBJ1-1
CASSTSDRNTEAFF	14	TRBV5-1	TRBJ1-1
CAWSVGLAGFTDTQYF	16	TRBV30	TRBJ2-3
CASSLLLDTQYF	12	TRBV21-1	TRBJ2-3
CASSMDREETQYF	13	TRBV19	TRBJ2-5
CASSPDVQETQYF	13	TRBV5-1	TRBJ2-5
CASRAGGTNEKLFF	14	TRBV28	TRBJ1-4
CASSLTSGSGTGELFF	16	TRBV5-1	TRBJ2-2
CASSGAGQARMANTF	15	TRBV2	TRBJ1-2
CASSQEGDRGGQQYF	15	TRBV4-3	TRBJ2-7
CASSQGLAVYEQYF	14	TRBV4-2	NA
CASSLATLAGTQYF	14	TRBV7-9	TRBJ2-5
CASSISSVLTF	11	TRBV7-2	TRBJ2-6
CASSQETGSDTEAFF	15	TRBV4-3	TRBJ1-1
CASSYDRLTDTQYF	14	TRBV19	TRBJ2-3
CASSGTGVQPQHF	13	TRBV2	TRBJ1-5
CASSQLTSGRSLLNEQFF	18	TRBV4-1	TRBJ2-1
CACRPSRFSYEQYF	14	TRBV27	TRBJ2-7